These T cell receptor beta chains were read from a single sample in a study of PD-1 blockade in classical Hodgkin lymphoma. TCRdb's table, derived via immunoSEQ multiplex PCR, lists solely in-frame clones and lacks some. The profile shows some 34,000 clones, roughly 90% of them singletons. Input material: CD4+ T cells from blood. These receptors originate from a human donor with classical Hodgkin lymphoma. Both conserved end residues are part of each CDR3. Each record gives: J gene, V gene, clone size, D gene, CDR3 length, CDR3 DNA, CDR3 protein. The D gene is left open where the match is weak. Part of the rows lack a size; the others show once, few, many or a class for expanded clones.

j_call: TRBJ1-6; v_call: TRBV7-9; clone_size: -; d_call: -; cdr3_length: 15; cdr3_nt: TGTGCCAGCAGCTTAGGGGGCGTCTATAATTCACCCCTCCACTTT; cdr3_aa: CASSLGGVYNSPLHF
j_call: TRBJ2-6; v_call: TRBV11-2; clone_size: -; d_call: -; cdr3_length: 15; cdr3_nt: TGTGCCAGCAGCTTATGGGGGTCTGGGGCCAACGTCCTGACTTTC; cdr3_aa: CASSLWGSGANVLTF
j_call: TRBJ1-5; v_call: TRBV29-1; clone_size: -; d_call: -; cdr3_length: 13; cdr3_nt: TGCAGCGGACAACAGGGTCCAAATCAGCCCCAGCATTTT; cdr3_aa: CSGQQGPNQPQHF
j_call: TRBJ2-1; v_call: TRBV30; clone_size: -; d_call: -; cdr3_length: 11; cdr3_nt: TGTGCCTGGAGTGTTTCTTTTTGGGAGTTCTTC; cdr3_aa: CAWSVSFWEFF
j_call: TRBJ1-2; v_call: TRBV30; clone_size: -; d_call: TRBD1; cdr3_length: 14; cdr3_nt: TGTGCCTGGAGTGTACTAAGACAGGGTAATGGCTACACCTTC; cdr3_aa: CAWSVLRQGNGYTF
j_call: TRBJ1-1; v_call: TRBV25-1; clone_size: -; d_call: -; cdr3_length: 17; cdr3_nt: TGTGCCAGCAGAATCGGGGGCGGGGGGGTCATGAACACTGAAGCTTTCTTT; cdr3_aa: CASRIGGGGVMNTEAFF
j_call: TRBJ2-5; v_call: TRBV7-2; clone_size: -; d_call: -; cdr3_length: 13; cdr3_nt: TGTGCCAGCAGCTTAGGGGCAGAAGAGACCCAGTACTTC; cdr3_aa: CASSLGAEETQYF
j_call: TRBJ2-3; v_call: TRBV27; clone_size: -; d_call: -; cdr3_length: 17; cdr3_nt: TGTGCCAGCAGTTTAAGAAAATGGGGGAGTAGCACAGATACGCAGTATTTT; cdr3_aa: CASSLRKWGSSTDTQYF
j_call: TRBJ1-5; v_call: TRBV28; clone_size: once; d_call: TRBD1; cdr3_length: 17; cdr3_nt: TGTGCCAGCAGTTGGGAGGTGGGACAGGGAAGCAATCAGCCCCAGCATTTT; cdr3_aa: CASSWEVGQGSNQPQHF
j_call: TRBJ1-6; v_call: TRBV6-6; clone_size: -; d_call: -; cdr3_length: 14; cdr3_nt: TGTGCCAGCAGTTACTTTTCGGGGAATTCACCCCTCCACTTT; cdr3_aa: CASSYFSGNSPLHF
j_call: TRBJ1-1; v_call: TRBV20-1; clone_size: few; d_call: -; cdr3_length: 10; cdr3_nt: TGCAGTGCTCCTCGGGGTCTAGCTTTCTTT; cdr3_aa: CSAPRGLAFF
j_call: TRBJ1-6; v_call: TRBV7-3; clone_size: -; d_call: TRBD1; cdr3_length: 18; cdr3_nt: TGTGCCAGCAGCTTACGAGGACAGGGGGCGATCCCCCCTTCACCCCTCCACTTT; cdr3_aa: CASSLRGQGAIPPSPLHF
j_call: TRBJ1-1; v_call: TRBV19; clone_size: -; d_call: -; cdr3_length: 14; cdr3_nt: TGTGCCAGTAGTCAGGACAGTTTGAACACTGAAGCTTTCTTT; cdr3_aa: CASSQDSLNTEAFF
j_call: TRBJ2-3; v_call: TRBV10-2; clone_size: -; d_call: TRBD2; cdr3_length: 17; cdr3_nt: TGCGCCAGCAGTCCGACGCCGGGACTAGCGGGAATGGATACGCAGTATTTT; cdr3_aa: CASSPTPGLAGMDTQYF
j_call: TRBJ1-4; v_call: TRBV28; clone_size: -; d_call: -; cdr3_length: 14; cdr3_nt: TGTGCCAGCAGTTTCGGGGGCGCGAGAGAAAAACTGTTTTTT; cdr3_aa: CASSFGGAREKLFF
j_call: TRBJ1-3; v_call: TRBV7-9; clone_size: -; d_call: TRBD1; cdr3_length: 15; cdr3_nt: TGTGCCAGCAGCCTGGACAGGGGGACTGGAAACACCATATATTTT; cdr3_aa: CASSLDRGTGNTIYF
j_call: TRBJ2-1; v_call: TRBV7-2; clone_size: -; d_call: -; cdr3_length: 17; cdr3_nt: TGTGCCAGCAGCTTAGCTGGGATAGGGGGGACCTACAATGAGCAGTTCTTC; cdr3_aa: CASSLAGIGGTYNEQFF
j_call: TRBJ1-4; v_call: TRBV4-1; clone_size: -; d_call: TRBD1; cdr3_length: 15; cdr3_nt: TGCGCCAGCAGCCAAATGGACAGGAATGGTGAAAAACTGTTTTTT; cdr3_aa: CASSQMDRNGEKLFF
j_call: TRBJ2-7; v_call: TRBV9; clone_size: -; d_call: TRBD1; cdr3_length: 15; cdr3_nt: TGTGCCAGCAGCGTGAGGGACAGGGGGCCCCACGAGCAGTACTTC; cdr3_aa: CASSVRDRGPHEQYF
j_call: TRBJ1-1; v_call: TRBV15; clone_size: -; d_call: -; cdr3_length: 14; cdr3_nt: TGTGCCACCAGCTGGGGGTCGGAGAACACTGAAGCTTTCTTT; cdr3_aa: CATSWGSENTEAFF
j_call: TRBJ2-7; v_call: TRBV5-1; clone_size: -; d_call: -; cdr3_length: 14; cdr3_nt: TGCGCCAGCAGCTGGACAGCAGGGGCCTACGAGCAGTACTTC; cdr3_aa: CASSWTAGAYEQYF
j_call: TRBJ1-6; v_call: TRBV11-2; clone_size: -; d_call: -; cdr3_length: 13; cdr3_nt: TGTGCCAGCGGGGGCGACTATAATTCACCCCTCCACTTT; cdr3_aa: CASGGDYNSPLHF
j_call: TRBJ2-2; v_call: TRBV10-3; clone_size: -; d_call: -; cdr3_length: 16; cdr3_nt: TGTGCCATCAGTCCCGGGACCGCGACGGGTTTGGGGGAGCTGTTTTTT; cdr3_aa: CAISPGTATGLGELFF
j_call: TRBJ2-1; v_call: TRBV19; clone_size: -; d_call: -; cdr3_length: 15; cdr3_nt: TGTGCCAGTAGACCAGACAGGGAGGCCTACAATGAGCAGTTCTTC; cdr3_aa: CASRPDREAYNEQFF
j_call: TRBJ2-2; v_call: TRBV7-2; clone_size: -; d_call: TRBD2; cdr3_length: 15; cdr3_nt: TGTGCCAGCAGCTACGGCGGGAGTCGCACCGGGGAGCTGTTTTTT; cdr3_aa: CASSYGGSRTGELFF
j_call: TRBJ2-3; v_call: TRBV5-1; clone_size: -; d_call: TRBD2; cdr3_length: 19; cdr3_nt: TGCGCCAGCAGCCGCCAAATTGGTCGGGGGGGCCCTTCCACAGATACGCAGTATTTT; cdr3_aa: CASSRQIGRGGPSTDTQYF
j_call: TRBJ1-6; v_call: TRBV27; clone_size: -; d_call: -; cdr3_length: 17; cdr3_nt: TGTGCCAGCAGTTTAGACAGGCTTAGCTCCTATAATTCACCCCTCCACTTT; cdr3_aa: CASSLDRLSSYNSPLHF
j_call: TRBJ2-5; v_call: TRBV9; clone_size: -; d_call: -; cdr3_length: 13; cdr3_nt: TGTGCCAGCAGCGACCGACAGGGAGGGACCCAGTACTTC; cdr3_aa: CASSDRQGGTQYF
j_call: TRBJ2-5; v_call: TRBV6-5; clone_size: -; d_call: TRBD2; cdr3_length: 14; cdr3_nt: TGTGCCAGCACCCCGGGCCTAGCGGAAGAGACCCAGTACTTC; cdr3_aa: CASTPGLAEETQYF
j_call: TRBJ2-3; v_call: TRBV19; clone_size: once; d_call: -; cdr3_length: 14; cdr3_nt: TGTGCCAGTAGTTTAGGGAGTGGAACAGATACGCAGTATTTT; cdr3_aa: CASSLGSGTDTQYF
j_call: TRBJ2-1; v_call: TRBV4-1; clone_size: -; d_call: TRBD2; cdr3_length: 15; cdr3_nt: TGCGCCAGCAGCCGGGGGGGTCAGGCCTACAATGAGCAGTTCTTC; cdr3_aa: CASSRGGQAYNEQFF
j_call: TRBJ1-2; v_call: TRBV5-1; clone_size: -; d_call: TRBD1; cdr3_length: 14; cdr3_nt: TGCGCCAGCAGCCCCGGACAGGGGGACTATGGCTACACCTTC; cdr3_aa: CASSPGQGDYGYTF
j_call: TRBJ1-5; v_call: TRBV2; clone_size: -; d_call: TRBD1; cdr3_length: 14; cdr3_nt: TGTGCCAGCAACGAGGACAGGGGGAGTCAGCCCCAGCATTTT; cdr3_aa: CASNEDRGSQPQHF
j_call: TRBJ1-2; v_call: TRBV19; clone_size: -; d_call: TRBD1; cdr3_length: 15; cdr3_nt: TGTGCCAGTAGTCGTGGGACAGGGACCCACTATGGCTACACCTTC; cdr3_aa: CASSRGTGTHYGYTF
j_call: TRBJ1-1; v_call: TRBV30; clone_size: -; d_call: TRBD1; cdr3_length: 14; cdr3_nt: TGTGCCTGCCGGACAGGGAGAAGAATTGCTGAAGCTTTCTTT; cdr3_aa: CACRTGRRIAEAFF
j_call: TRBJ2-5; v_call: TRBV2; clone_size: once; d_call: -; cdr3_length: 15; cdr3_nt: TGTGCCAGCAGTTGGGACAGAGGAGGGGAAGAGACCCAGTACTTC; cdr3_aa: CASSWDRGGEETQYF
j_call: TRBJ2-7; v_call: TRBV7-9; clone_size: -; d_call: -; cdr3_length: 13; cdr3_nt: TGTGCCAGCAGCTTAGGTACCAACGGCGGGCAGTACTTC; cdr3_aa: CASSLGTNGGQYF
j_call: TRBJ2-7; v_call: TRBV18; clone_size: -; d_call: -; cdr3_length: 13; cdr3_nt: TGTGCCAGCTCACCTACACGAGATTACGAGCAGTACTTC; cdr3_aa: CASSPTRDYEQYF
j_call: TRBJ2-7; v_call: TRBV7-9; clone_size: -; d_call: -; cdr3_length: 16; cdr3_nt: TGTGCCAGCAGTCCACATGTGGCCACAGGGAGCTACGAGCAGTACTTC; cdr3_aa: CASSPHVATGSYEQYF
j_call: TRBJ1-1; v_call: TRBV5-1; clone_size: -; d_call: -; cdr3_length: 13; cdr3_nt: TGCGCCAGCACTACAGAATACTACACTGAAGCTTTCTTT; cdr3_aa: CASTTEYYTEAFF
j_call: TRBJ2-2; v_call: TRBV7-9; clone_size: -; d_call: -; cdr3_length: 18; cdr3_nt: TGTGCCAGCAGCTCGGGTGTAGCGGCGGTCGCGGACACCGGGGAGCTGTTTTTT; cdr3_aa: CASSSGVAAVADTGELFF
j_call: TRBJ2-3; v_call: TRBV7-2; clone_size: once; d_call: -; cdr3_length: 13; cdr3_nt: TGTGCCAGCAGCTTAGCGTCCTACGATACGCAGTATTTT; cdr3_aa: CASSLASYDTQYF
j_call: TRBJ2-6; v_call: TRBV9; clone_size: -; d_call: -; cdr3_length: 16; cdr3_nt: TGTGCCAGCAGCCCCGACTGGGGGGCTGGGGCCAACGTCCTGACTTTC; cdr3_aa: CASSPDWGAGANVLTF
j_call: TRBJ2-7; v_call: TRBV6-1; clone_size: -; d_call: -; cdr3_length: 14; cdr3_nt: TGTGCCAGCATCGAAGGGGCAGCGGCGGACGAGCAGTACTTC; cdr3_aa: CASIEGAAADEQYF
j_call: TRBJ1-3; v_call: TRBV4-2; clone_size: -; d_call: -; cdr3_length: 14; cdr3_nt: TGTGCCAGCAGCCAAGACTTGGTGGGAAACACCATATATTTT; cdr3_aa: CASSQDLVGNTIYF
j_call: TRBJ2-6; v_call: TRBV28; clone_size: -; d_call: TRBD1; cdr3_length: 16; cdr3_nt: TGTGCCAGCACCCTGGACAGGTTCTCTGGGGCCAACGTCCTGACTTTC; cdr3_aa: CASTLDRFSGANVLTF